This entry features one T cell receptor beta chain sequence. Its antigen is unknown. Incorporated into the TCR beta cDNA libraries were unique molecular identifiers, which served to reduce PCR and sequencing biases. Each CDR3 protein gets one entry after TCRdb re-called the PCR reads with MiXCR. The sample yields 380,000 or so distinct CDR3 sequences, 30% to 45% seen once. There are 14 residues in the CDR3. CDR1 is MNHEY and CDR2 is SMNVEV in the germline V gene (reference sequence). The V gene end was trimmed by 11 bases and the J gene end by 4 bases; junction bases not matched to a gene: 8. These data originate in a study of post-analysis software for immune sequencing data. Study conclusions and caveats: Patients showed TRBV5-6, TRBV5-1 and TRBV20-1 among several TRBV segments more frequent than in controls.

The sequence was obtained from a girl between 10 and 17 years old with multiple sclerosis. Sequencing was carried out using blood. This chain connects TRBV27 to TRBJ2-3, with 11 bases fitting TRBD2. CDR3 DNA: TGTGCCTCGCGTCTAGCGGGGGGTGCAGATACGCAGTATTTT. It is translated as CASRLAGGADTQYF.